A single sample is the source of the 14 T cell receptor beta chains below, sequenced in a study of blood T cell repertoires in COVID-19 (dated by TCRdb to 2019 to 2021). Libraries were constructed by the immunoSEQ multiplex PCR assay. In TCRdb, the immuneACCESS table is reduced to in-frame sequences with V and J assigned. These tables do not hold every clone; where another copy was compared, an unresolved V gene accounts for under half, and the others remain unexplained. The table for this sample lists just over 650,000 clones; about 90% of them were counted only once. The ten largest clones take up roughly 0.26% of the sample. Sequenced material: peripheral blood. These receptors were obtained from a woman aged 18-29 years with acute or convalescent COVID-19.

In its sample, this clone was seen a few times. The chain carries TRBV1 and TRBJ1-6; the DNA was not compared with TRBD1, the D call given in the table. TRBV1 is tagged as a pseudogene. The CDR3 has 16 residues. In DNA form, the CDR3 reads TGCACCAGCAGCCAAAAATGGGGGACAGGGGTTTCACCCCTCCACTTT. This codes for CTSSQKWGTGVSPLHF.

The chain uses TRBV27 and TRBJ1-5; D unresolved. The length of the CDR3 is 15 residues. Germline values: CDR1 MNHEY, CDR2 SMNVEV (reference sequence). V gave up 4 bases and J gave up 5 bases, with 15 bases separating them. The CDR3 loop reads CASSSSPLSDQPQHF. CDR3 nucleotides: TGTGCCAGCAGTTCGTCCCCCTTGAGTGATCAGCCCCAGCATTTT.

J is TRBJ1-2 and V is TRBV6-1; D not resolved. Germline V gene data show CDR1 as MNHNS and CDR2 as SASEGT. The CDR3 covers 15 residues. V shed 0 bases and J shed 2 bases, with 10 bases lying between them. The CDR3 region has the DNA TGTGCCAGCAGTGAAGCGTCGGTCATGAACTATGGCTACACCTTC. Encoded protein: CASSEASVMNYGYTF.

The V call is TRBV7-9, the J call TRBJ2-1, with 9 bases identical to TRBD1. This CDR3 comprises 15 residues. Germline V lookup: CDR1 SEHNR, CDR2 FQNEAQ (reference sequence). V trimming: 2 bases; J trimming: 12 bases; junction bases outside the gene matches: 11. The CDR3 protein is CASSLKGQGVGRQFF. Here the CDR3 DNA reads TGTGCCAGCAGCTTAAAGGGACAGGGTGTCGGCCGGCAGTTCTTC.

The rearrangement joins TRBV6-5 to TRBJ1-1, with D possibly being TRBD1 (5 bases). The CDR3 is made up of 15 amino acids. V lost 5 bases and J lost 2, with 15 bases in between. Germline values: CDR1 MNHEY, CDR2 SVGAGI. The CDR3 bases are TGTGCCAGCAGTAAGTCCTCAGGGACTAACACTGAAGCTTTCTTT. Amino acid sequence: CASSKSSGTNTEAFF.

CDR3: CASSPTGRNTEAFF. In nucleotides, the CDR3 is TGTGCCAGCAGCCCCACAGGGAGGAACACTGAAGCTTTCTTT. The rearrangement uses TRBV9 and TRBJ1-1, with a possible D match to TRBD1 (6 bases). Per germline, CDR1 SGDLS and CDR2 YYNGEE. V lost 4 bases and J lost 1, with 11 bases in between. There are 14 residues in the CDR3.

A single count supports this clone. This sequence joins TRBV15 and TRBJ1-2, with TRBD1 as a possible D gene (5 bases). The CDR3 is 13 residues long. The V gene's germline CDR1 is LNHNV and CDR2 YYDKDF (reference sequence). V dropped 5 bases and J dropped 4 bases, with 11 bases sitting between them. Written as DNA, the CDR3 is TGTGCCACCAGCTTGTCGACAGCCTATGGCTACACCTTC. Residues: CATSLSTAYGYTF.

Remarks on this clone: A junction boundary mismatches the germline segment, possibly from a read error. The chain couples TRBV7-9 to TRBJ1-1; D is possibly TRBD1 (5 bases). The CDR3 has 16 amino acids. Germline V gives CDR1 SEHNR, CDR2 FQNEAQ (reference sequence). CDR3 loop: CASSFSLRVLNTEAFF. CDR3 bases: TGTGCCAGCAGCTTCTCTCTCAGGGTTTTGAATACTGAAGCTTTCTTT.

This chain links TRBV10-3 with TRBJ1-3, with D unresolved. V was clipped by 3 bases and J by 2 bases, with 11 bases between them. CDR1 is ENHRY, CDR2 SYGVKD, per germline. The CDR3 has 15 residues. The CDR3 loop reads CAISDAEATGNTIYF. In nucleotides, the CDR3 is TGTGCCATCAGTGATGCAGAGGCCACTGGAAACACCATATATTTT.

Regarding this clone: This CDR3 is also generated by other DNA sequences in the sample. The J gene is TRBJ1-1, the V gene TRBV19, with 8 bases fitting TRBD1. This CDR3 spans 15 amino acids. CDR1 LNHDA and CDR2 SQIVND come from the germline V gene (reference sequence). Trimming took 4 bases from V and 1 from J; bases not matched to a gene: 5. The CDR3 nucleotides are TGTGCCAGTAGTAGAACCGGGACAGGGAACACTGAAGCTTTCTTT. It encodes CASSRTGTGNTEAFF.

V gene TRBV19 combines with J gene TRBJ1-2, with a weak D call TRBD1 (6 bases). Germline V gene sequence: CDR1 LNHDA, CDR2 SQIVND (reference sequence). The CDR3 is made up of 15 amino acids. V gave up 6 bases and J gave up 1 base, with 15 bases separating them. The CDR3 DNA reads as TGTGCCAGTAGCCTAAGGACAGACTATAACTATGGCTACACCTTC. This codes for CASSLRTDYNYGYTF.

The chain joins TRBV6-5 to TRBJ1-2; TRBD1 matches at 7 bases. Per germline, CDR1 MNHEY and CDR2 SVGAGI. The J segment lost 3 bases and the V segment lost 6 bases, leaving 4 bases of the junction unmatched. This CDR3 is 13 amino acids long. CDR3 DNA sequence: TGTGCCAGCAGGGCCGACAGGGACTATGGCTACACCTTC. Translation gives CASRADRDYGYTF.

This chain connects TRBV7-9 to TRBJ2-3; D may be TRBD2 (6 bases). Germline lookup yields CDR1 SEHNR and CDR2 FQNEAQ (reference sequence). V was shortened by 2 bases and J by 2 bases, with 14 bases between the two germline ends. The CDR3 has 16 residues. The CDR3 sequence: CASSLWAGTYTDTQYF. CDR3 coding DNA: TGTGCCAGCAGCTTATGGGCGGGGACCTACACAGATACGCAGTATTTT.

The chain has TRBV21-1 and TRBJ1-2; TRBD1 reflects the table's D call only, with no check against the DNA. TRBV21-1 is a documented pseudogene. The CDR3 loop spans 16 amino acids. CDR3 DNA sequence: TGTGCCAGCAGCAATTACCCTCCAGGGAACTGCGGTGGCTACACCTTC. Protein product: CASSNYPPGNCGGYTF.